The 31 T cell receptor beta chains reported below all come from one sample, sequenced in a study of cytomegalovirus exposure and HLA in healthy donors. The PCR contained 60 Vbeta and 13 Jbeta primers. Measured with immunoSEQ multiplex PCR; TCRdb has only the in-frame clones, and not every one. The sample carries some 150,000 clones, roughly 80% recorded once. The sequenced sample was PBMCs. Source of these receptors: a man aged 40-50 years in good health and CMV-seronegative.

CDR3 nucleotides: TGTGCCAGCAGCTTACAGGGCCGGGCCACTGAAGCTTTCTTT. Protein: CASSLQGRATEAFF. The chain is built from TRBV7-8 and TRBJ1-1, with D possibly being TRBD1 (5 bases). This CDR3 is built from 14 residues. CDR1 and CDR2 from the germline V gene are SGHVS and FQNEAQ. The V end lost 2 bases, the J end lost 4 bases, and 11 bases lay between the germline ends. Full variable domain (rest looked up from reference TRBV7-8 and TRBJ1-1): GAGVSQSPRYKVAKRGQDVALRCDPISGHVSLFWYQQALGQGPEFLTYFQNEAQLDKSGLPSDRFFAERPEGSVSTLKIQRTQQEDSAVYLCASSLQGRATEAFFGQGTRLTVV.

The CDR3 nucleotides read TGTGCCAGCAGCTTAGTAGCGGGGGGGCCTGTTGCGAATACGCAGTATTTT. As protein: CASSLVAGGPVANTQYF. V gene TRBV5-4 combines with J gene TRBJ2-3; 11 bases are a match to TRBD2. The V and J ends lost 2 bases and 7 bases, in that order; junction bases with no gene match: 12. The CDR3 runs to 17 residues. Germline CDR1 is SGHNT and CDR2 is YYREEE (reference sequence).

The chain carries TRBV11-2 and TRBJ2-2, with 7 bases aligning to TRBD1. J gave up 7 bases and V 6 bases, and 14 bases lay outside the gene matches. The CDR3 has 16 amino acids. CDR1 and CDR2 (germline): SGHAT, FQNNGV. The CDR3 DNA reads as TGTGCCAGCAGTGGACTTCAGGGGGATTTGGGCGGGGAGCTGTTTTTT. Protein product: CASSGLQGDLGGELFF.

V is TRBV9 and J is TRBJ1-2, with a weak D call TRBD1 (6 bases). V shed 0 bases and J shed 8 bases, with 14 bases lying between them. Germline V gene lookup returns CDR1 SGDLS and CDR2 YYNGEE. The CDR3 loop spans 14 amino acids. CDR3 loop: CASSVDPGVKGYTF. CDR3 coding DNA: TGTGCCAGCAGCGTAGATCCAGGGGTGAAGGGCTACACCTTC.

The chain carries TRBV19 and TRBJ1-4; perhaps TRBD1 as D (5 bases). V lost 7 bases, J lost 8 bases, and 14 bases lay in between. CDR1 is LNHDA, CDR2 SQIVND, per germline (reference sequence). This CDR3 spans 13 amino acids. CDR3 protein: CASKGVAREKLFF. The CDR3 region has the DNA TGTGCCAGTAAAGGGGTCGCACGAGAAAAACTGTTTTTT.

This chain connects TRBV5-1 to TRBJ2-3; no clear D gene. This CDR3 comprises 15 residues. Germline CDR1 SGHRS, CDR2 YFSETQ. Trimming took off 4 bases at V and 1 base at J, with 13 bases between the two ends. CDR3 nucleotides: TGCGCCAGCAGCCTTAATGACGGAGGCACAGATACGCAGTATTTT. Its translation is CASSLNDGGTDTQYF.

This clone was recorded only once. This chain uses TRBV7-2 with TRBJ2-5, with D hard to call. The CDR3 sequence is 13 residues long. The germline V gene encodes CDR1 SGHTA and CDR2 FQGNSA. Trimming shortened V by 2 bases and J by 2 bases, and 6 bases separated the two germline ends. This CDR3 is CASSLYRQETQYF. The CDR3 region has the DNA TGTGCCAGCAGCTTATATCGTCAAGAGACCCAGTACTTC.

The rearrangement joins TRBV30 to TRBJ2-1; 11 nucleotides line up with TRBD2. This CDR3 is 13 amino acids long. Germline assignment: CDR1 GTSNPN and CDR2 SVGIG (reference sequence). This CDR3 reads CARGSSGGHEQFF. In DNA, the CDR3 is TGTGCTCGGGGCTCTAGCGGGGGGCATGAGCAGTTCTTC.

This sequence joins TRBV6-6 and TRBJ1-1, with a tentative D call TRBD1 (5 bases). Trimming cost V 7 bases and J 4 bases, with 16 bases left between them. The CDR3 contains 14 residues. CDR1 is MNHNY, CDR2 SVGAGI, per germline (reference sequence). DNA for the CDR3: TGTGCCAGCAATGGGGCAGGCAGCCTCACTGAAGCTTTCTTT. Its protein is CASNGAGSLTEAFF.

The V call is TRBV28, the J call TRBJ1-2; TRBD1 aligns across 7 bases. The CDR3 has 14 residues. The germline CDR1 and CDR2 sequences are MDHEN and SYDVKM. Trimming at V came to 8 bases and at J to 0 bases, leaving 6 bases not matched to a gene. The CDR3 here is CASRQGPANYGYTF. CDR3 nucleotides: TGTGCCAGCCGACAGGGTCCCGCTAACTATGGCTACACCTTC.

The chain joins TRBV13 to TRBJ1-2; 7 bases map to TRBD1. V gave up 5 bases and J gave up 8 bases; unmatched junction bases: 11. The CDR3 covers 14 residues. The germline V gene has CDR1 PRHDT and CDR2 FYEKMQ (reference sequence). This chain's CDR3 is CASSLRQGTSGYTF. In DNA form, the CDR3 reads TGTGCCAGCAGCCTCCGACAGGGTACCTCGGGCTACACCTTC.

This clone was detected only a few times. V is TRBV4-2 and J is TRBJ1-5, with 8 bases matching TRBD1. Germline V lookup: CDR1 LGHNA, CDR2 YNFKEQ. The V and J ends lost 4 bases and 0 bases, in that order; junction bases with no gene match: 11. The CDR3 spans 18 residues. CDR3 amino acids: CASSPSGQGFHSNQPQHF. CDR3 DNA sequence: TGTGCCAGCAGCCCCTCCGGACAGGGCTTTCATAGCAATCAGCCCCAGCATTTT.

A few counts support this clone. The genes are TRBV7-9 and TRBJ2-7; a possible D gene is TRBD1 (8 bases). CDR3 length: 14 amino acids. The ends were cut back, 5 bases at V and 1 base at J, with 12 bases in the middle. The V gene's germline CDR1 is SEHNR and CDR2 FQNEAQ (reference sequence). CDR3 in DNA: TGTGCCAGCAGCAAACAGGGGGGGTCCTACGAGCAGTACTTC. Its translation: CASSKQGGSYEQYF.

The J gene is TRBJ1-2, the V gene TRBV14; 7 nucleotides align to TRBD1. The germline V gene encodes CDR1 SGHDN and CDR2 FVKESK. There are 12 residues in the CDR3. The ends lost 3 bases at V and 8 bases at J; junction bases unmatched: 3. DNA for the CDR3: TGTGCCAGCAGCCAGAACAGGGGCGGCTACACCTTC. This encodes CASSQNRGGYTF.

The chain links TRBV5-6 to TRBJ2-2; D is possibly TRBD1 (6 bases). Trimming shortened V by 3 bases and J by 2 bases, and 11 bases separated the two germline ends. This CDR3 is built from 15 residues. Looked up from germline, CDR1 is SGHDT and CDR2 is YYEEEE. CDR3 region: CASSWWTANTGELFF. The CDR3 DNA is TGTGCCAGCAGCTGGTGGACAGCAAACACCGGGGAGCTGTTTTTT.

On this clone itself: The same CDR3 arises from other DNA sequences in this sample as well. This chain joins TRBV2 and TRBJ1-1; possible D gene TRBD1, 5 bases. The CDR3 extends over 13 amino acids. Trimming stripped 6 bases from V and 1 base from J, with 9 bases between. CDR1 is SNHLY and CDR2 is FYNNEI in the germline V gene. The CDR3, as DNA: TGTGCCAGCAGCGGGCAGGGGAACACTGAAGCTTTCTTT. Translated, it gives CASSGQGNTEAFF.

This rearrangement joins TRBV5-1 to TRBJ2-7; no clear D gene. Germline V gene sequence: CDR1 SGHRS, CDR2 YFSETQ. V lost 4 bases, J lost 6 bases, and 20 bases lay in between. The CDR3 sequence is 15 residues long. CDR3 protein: CASSAPLGPGLEQYF. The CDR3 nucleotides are TGCGCCAGCAGCGCTCCTCTAGGCCCGGGTCTCGAGCAGTACTTC.

CDR3 sequence: CAWSVGLAGGMVDTQYF. DNA for the CDR3: TGTGCCTGGAGTGTGGGGCTAGCGGGGGGTATGGTGGATACGCAGTATTTT. This chain links TRBV30 with TRBJ2-3; 11 bases fit TRBD2. The CDR3 runs 17 residues. The V and J ends lost 0 bases and 6 bases, in that order; junction bases with no gene match: 11. Germline assignment: CDR1 GTSNPN and CDR2 SVGIG (reference sequence). The full variable domain, its missing parts supplied by reference TRBV30 and TRBJ2-3, is SQTIHQWPATLVQPVGSPLSLECTVEGTSNPNLYWYRQAAGRGLQLLFYSVGIGQISSEVPQNLSASRPQDRQFILSSKKLLLSDSGFYLCAWSVGLAGGMVDTQYFGPGTRLTVL.

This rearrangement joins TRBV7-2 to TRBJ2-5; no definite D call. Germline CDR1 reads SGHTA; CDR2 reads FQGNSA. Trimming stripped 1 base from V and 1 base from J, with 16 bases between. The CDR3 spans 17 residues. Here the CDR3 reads CASSLGFQVFLQETQYF. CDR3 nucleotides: TGTGCCAGCAGCTTAGGTTTTCAGGTTTTCCTCCAAGAGACCCAGTACTTC.

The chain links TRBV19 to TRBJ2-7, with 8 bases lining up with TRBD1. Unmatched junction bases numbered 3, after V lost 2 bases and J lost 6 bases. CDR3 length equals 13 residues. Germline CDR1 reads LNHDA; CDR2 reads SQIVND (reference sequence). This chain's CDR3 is CASSILGQGEQYF. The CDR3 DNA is TGTGCCAGTAGTATACTTGGACAGGGCGAGCAGTACTTC.

CDR3 sequence: CASSLGQGGLDEQFF. CDR3 DNA: TGTGCCAGCTCATTGGGACAGGGCGGTCTCGATGAGCAGTTCTTC. The chain employs TRBV18 and TRBJ2-1; 9 nucleotides align to TRBD1. Germline V gene lookup returns CDR1 KGHSH and CDR2 LQKENI. The CDR3 consists of 15 residues. The V gene end was trimmed by 5 bases and the J gene end by 8 bases; junction bases not matched to a gene: 10.

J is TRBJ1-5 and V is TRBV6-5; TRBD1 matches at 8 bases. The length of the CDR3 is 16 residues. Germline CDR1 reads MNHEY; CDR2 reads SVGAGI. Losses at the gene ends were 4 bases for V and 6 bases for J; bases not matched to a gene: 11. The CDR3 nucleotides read TGTGCCAGCAGTTCAGGGGGCCAGGGAGGTGGTCAGCCCCAGCATTTT. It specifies CASSSGGQGGGQPQHF.

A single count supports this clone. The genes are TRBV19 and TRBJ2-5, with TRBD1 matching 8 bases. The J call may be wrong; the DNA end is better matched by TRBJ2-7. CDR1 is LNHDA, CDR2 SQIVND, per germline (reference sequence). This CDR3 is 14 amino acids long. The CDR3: CASTLDRDTYEQYF. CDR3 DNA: TGTGCCAGTACCTTGGACAGGGACACCTACGAGCAGTACTTC.

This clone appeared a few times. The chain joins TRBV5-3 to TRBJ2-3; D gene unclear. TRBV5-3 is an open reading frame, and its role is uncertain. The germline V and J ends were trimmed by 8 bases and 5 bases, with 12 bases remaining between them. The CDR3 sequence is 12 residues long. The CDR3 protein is CASTSRRDTQYF. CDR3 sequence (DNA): TGTGCCAGCACCTCTAGAAGAGATACGCAGTATTTT.

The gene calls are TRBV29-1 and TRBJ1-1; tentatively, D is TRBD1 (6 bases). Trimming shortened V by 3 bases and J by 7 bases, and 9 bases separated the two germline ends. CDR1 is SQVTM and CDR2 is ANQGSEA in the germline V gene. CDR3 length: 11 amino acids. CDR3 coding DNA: TGCAGCGTTGACAGGGGAAGTGAAGCTTTCTTT. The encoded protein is CSVDRGSEAFF.

CDR3 in amino acids: CASSTGAGNIQYF. The CDR3 DNA sequence: TGTGCCAGCAGTACAGGGGCTGGAAACATTCAGTACTTC. The chain is built from TRBV11-1 and TRBJ2-4; 7 nucleotides agree with TRBD1. CDR1 is SGHAT and CDR2 is FQDESV in the germline V gene (reference sequence). Germline trimming cut 6 bases from V and 6 bases from J; bases unmatched to any gene: 5. The CDR3 is made up of 13 amino acids.

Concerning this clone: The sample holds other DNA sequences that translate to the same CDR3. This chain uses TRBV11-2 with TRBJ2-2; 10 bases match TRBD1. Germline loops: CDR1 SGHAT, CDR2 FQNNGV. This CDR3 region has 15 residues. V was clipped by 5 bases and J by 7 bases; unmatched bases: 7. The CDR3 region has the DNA TGTGCCAGCAGCCTTCAGGGACAGGGGTTCGGGGAGCTGTTTTTT. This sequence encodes CASSLQGQGFGELFF.

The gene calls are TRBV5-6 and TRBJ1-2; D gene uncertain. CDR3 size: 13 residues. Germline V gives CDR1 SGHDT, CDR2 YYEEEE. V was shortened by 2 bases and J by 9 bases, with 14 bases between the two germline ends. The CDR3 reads CASSLINHQSYTF. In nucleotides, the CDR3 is TGTGCCAGCAGCTTAATCAACCACCAGAGCTACACCTTC. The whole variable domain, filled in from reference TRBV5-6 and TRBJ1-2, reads DAGVTQSPTHLIKTRGQQVTLRCSPKSGHDTVSWYQQALGQGPQFIFQYYEEEERQRGNFPDRFSGHQFPNYSSELNVNALLLGDSALYLCASSLINHQSYTFGSGTRLTVV.

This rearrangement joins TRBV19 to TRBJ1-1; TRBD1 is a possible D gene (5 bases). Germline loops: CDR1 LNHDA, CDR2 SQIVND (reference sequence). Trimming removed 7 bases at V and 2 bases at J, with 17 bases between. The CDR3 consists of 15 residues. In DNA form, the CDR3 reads TGTGCCAGTATGGGGCAGGGCTTCGCTAACACTGAAGCTTTCTTT. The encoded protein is CASMGQGFANTEAFF.

CDR3 amino acids: CASIAGAGELFF. The CDR3 DNA sequence: TGTGCCAGCATAGCCGGGGCCGGGGAGCTGTTTTTT. The chain employs TRBV2 and TRBJ2-2; tentatively, D is TRBD2 (5 bases). Germline CDR1 SNHLY, CDR2 FYNNEI. V was shortened by 7 bases and J by 6 bases, with 9 bases between the two germline ends. CDR3 length equals 12 residues.

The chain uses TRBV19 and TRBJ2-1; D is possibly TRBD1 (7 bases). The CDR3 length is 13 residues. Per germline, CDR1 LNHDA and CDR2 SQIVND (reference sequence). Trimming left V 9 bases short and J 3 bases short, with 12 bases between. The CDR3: CASAGQLYNEQFF. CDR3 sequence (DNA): TGTGCCAGCGCGGGACAGCTCTACAATGAGCAGTTCTTC.